The 31 T cell receptor beta chains given below trace back to one sample, sequenced in a study of cytomegalovirus exposure and HLA in healthy donors. Use of 60 Vbeta and 13 Jbeta primers characterized the PCR. The method was immunoSEQ multiplex PCR; TCRdb's version includes in-frame clones alone and lacks a portion of them. The sample includes around 130,000 clones, around three fifths of them seen just once. Sample: PBMCs. Source of these receptors: a male donor in good health and CMV-seronegative.

This clone occurred a few times. The gene calls are TRBV4-2 and TRBJ2-2, with a possible D match to TRBD1 (6 bases). Germline values: CDR1 LGHNA, CDR2 YNFKEQ. V dropped 3 bases and J dropped 7 bases, with 12 bases sitting between them. CDR3 length: 14 residues. The CDR3 sequence: CASSHNRDDGELFF. Here the CDR3 DNA reads TGTGCCAGCAGCCACAACAGGGATGACGGGGAGCTGTTTTTT.

This clone was observed a few times. This rearrangement joins TRBV5-1 to TRBJ1-1; unclear D gene. Trimming cost V 5 bases and J 5 bases, with 16 bases left between them. CDR1 and CDR2 (germline): SGHRS, YFSETQ. The CDR3 runs to 14 residues. The CDR3 is CASSRTIGRTEAFF. Here the CDR3 DNA reads TGCGCCAGCAGTCGTACAATAGGGAGGACTGAAGCTTTCTTT.

CDR3 protein: CASSRGDRGNTIYF. DNA of the CDR3: TGCGCCAGCAGCCGTGGGGACAGAGGAAACACCATATATTTT. The chain recombines TRBV5-1 with TRBJ1-3, with 7 bases matching TRBD1. The CDR3 has 14 amino acids. CDR1 is SGHRS, CDR2 YFSETQ, per germline. J was trimmed by 4 bases and V by 4 bases; bases with no gene match: 5.

The rearrangement joins TRBV19 to TRBJ1-5, with D tentatively TRBD1 (6 bases). Germline assignment: CDR1 LNHDA and CDR2 SQIVND (reference sequence). The CDR3 consists of 15 residues. Deletions cut 6 bases from V and 4 bases from J, with 16 bases between. DNA of the CDR3: TGTGCCAGTAGCCCGCTGACTCAGGGGAATCAGCCCCAGCATTTT. Its translation is CASSPLTQGNQPQHF.

Concerning this clone itself: The junction and the germline gene differ at one end; a read error may be behind it. The V call is TRBV7-9, the J call TRBJ2-7; no clear D gene. The CDR3 runs 11 residues. Germline values: CDR1 SEHNR, CDR2 FQNEAQ (reference sequence). The chain's CDR3 is CSSSSVYEQYF. The CDR3 DNA is TGTTCCAGCAGCTCAGTCTACGAGCAGTACTTC.

CDR3 amino acids: CASSHRTVPFWPDTQYF. Written as DNA, the CDR3 is TGTGCCAGTAGTCACAGGACAGTACCCTTCTGGCCAGATACGCAGTATTTT. This chain connects TRBV19 to TRBJ2-3, with a tentative D call TRBD1 (6 bases). Germline V gives CDR1 LNHDA, CDR2 SQIVND (reference sequence). Between the trimmed V and J ends, which lost 5 bases and 4 bases, there was a span of 22 bases. This CDR3 has 17 amino acids.

The chain joins TRBV5-1 to TRBJ1-3; 7 nucleotides line up with TRBD1. This CDR3 spans 15 amino acids. Trimming took 4 bases from V and 4 from J; bases not matched to a gene: 8. CDR1 SGHRS and CDR2 YFSETQ come from the germline V gene. CDR3 amino acids: CASSTGTAFGNTIYF. The CDR3 DNA reads TGCGCCAGCAGCACAGGGACAGCCTTCGGAAACACCATATATTTT.

This clone was seen a handful of times. This sequence joins TRBV9 and TRBJ2-7; 9 bases are a match to TRBD1. The V and J ends lost 0 bases and 0 bases, in that order; junction bases with no gene match: 4. Germline loops: CDR1 SGDLS, CDR2 YYNGEE. CDR3 size: 16 residues. Written as DNA, the CDR3 is TGTGCCAGCAGCGTAGAGGGGACAGGGTACTCCTACGAGCAGTACTTC. It yields the protein CASSVEGTGYSYEQYF.

This sequence joins TRBV18 and TRBJ1-2, with 7 bases fitting TRBD1. Germline trimming cut 4 bases from V and 7 bases from J; bases unmatched to any gene: 3. This CDR3 is 12 amino acids long. Per germline, CDR1 KGHSH and CDR2 LQKENI. The CDR3 protein is CASSLTGSGYTF. CDR3 bases: TGTGCCAGCTCACTGACAGGGAGTGGCTACACCTTC.

In this sample, this clone turned up once. The V call is TRBV7-9, the J call TRBJ1-2; weak D call: TRBD1 (5 bases). V lost 7 bases, J lost 8 bases, and 20 bases lay in between. Germline V lookup: CDR1 SEHNR, CDR2 FQNEAQ (reference sequence). The CDR3 loop spans 14 amino acids. The CDR3 DNA follows: TGTGCCAGCACCGCAACCGGGGGACTGGAAGGCTACACCTTC. It translates to CASTATGGLEGYTF.

The chain couples TRBV7-9 to TRBJ2-2, with a tentative D call TRBD2 (6 bases). The CDR3 length is 16 residues. Germline assignment: CDR1 SEHNR and CDR2 FQNEAQ (reference sequence). The V end was cut by 7 bases, the J end by 6 bases, with 21 bases between. CDR3 coding DNA: TGTGCCAGCATCACAACACGGGGAGGCGATTCCGGGGAGCTGTTTTTT. It encodes CASITTRGGDSGELFF.

The chain couples TRBV27 to TRBJ2-5; TRBD1 matches 8 bases. The CDR3 is 14 residues long. With V trimmed by 11 bases and J by 7 bases, 15 bases remained unmatched. Germline values: CDR1 MNHEY, CDR2 SMNVEV (reference sequence). CDR3 bases: TGTGCCGCCGGGCAGGGGGCGCGCGGCGGGACCCAGTACTTC. This codes for CAAGQGARGGTQYF.

The V and J genes are TRBV6-1 and TRBJ1-2; D possibly corresponds to TRBD1 (5 bases). Trimming pared 5 bases from V and 12 bases from J, leaving 22 bases between. Per the germline V gene, CDR1 is MNHNS and CDR2 is SASEGT. CDR3 length: 14 residues. This CDR3 reads CASSLEGAPGPNTF. CDR3 DNA: TGTGCCAGCAGTTTAGAAGGAGCGCCAGGGCCCAACACCTTC.

V usage is TRBV7-9 and J usage is TRBJ2-5; the match to TRBD2 covers 10 bases. Germline assignment: CDR1 SEHNR and CDR2 FQNEAQ (reference sequence). V shed 4 bases, J shed 2 bases, and the junction held 7 bases outside the gene matches. This CDR3 contains 16 residues. CDR3 in amino acids: CASSSLLAGAQETQYF. The CDR3 region has the DNA TGTGCCAGCAGCTCCCTTCTAGCGGGGGCGCAAGAGACCCAGTACTTC.

The DNA for the CDR3 is TGTGCCAGCAGCCAACGGGGACAGGGTCGTAACTATGGCTACACCTTC. Amino acids: CASSQRGQGRNYGYTF. This chain uses TRBV5-4 with TRBJ1-2, with 9 bases fitting TRBD1. V was clipped by 4 bases and J by 1 base; unmatched bases: 8. CDR1 is SGHNT and CDR2 is YYREEE in the germline V gene (reference sequence). The CDR3 runs to 16 residues.

This clone was detected a few times. The chain carries TRBV5-1 and TRBJ2-5; 10 nucleotides agree with TRBD1. V lost 6 bases, J lost 5 bases, and 10 bases stayed unmatched. The germline gives CDR1 SGHRS, CDR2 YFSETQ. CDR3 length equals 15 residues. The CDR3 nucleotides read TGCGCCAGCAACCGGGACAGGGGCGATTGGGAGACCCAGTACTTC. It specifies CASNRDRGDWETQYF.

The rearrangement joins TRBV7-7 to TRBJ2-7, with a tentative D call TRBD1 (6 bases). Germline values: CDR1 SSHAT, CDR2 FNYEAQ (reference sequence). V was clipped by 5 bases and J by 6 bases, with 14 bases between them. The CDR3 loop spans 13 amino acids. This CDR3 reads CASSPRTAGEQYF. CDR3 sequence (DNA): TGTGCCAGCAGCCCCAGGACAGCCGGCGAGCAGTACTTC.

This chain's CDR3 is CATSRGLLNYYNEQFF. CDR3 coding DNA: TGTGCCACCAGCAGAGGTCTATTGAATTACTACAATGAGCAGTTCTTC. The rearrangement links TRBV15 to TRBJ2-1; D ambiguous. Trimming removed 1 base at V and 3 bases at J, with 13 bases between. Germline V gene lookup returns CDR1 LNHNV and CDR2 YYDKDF (reference sequence). CDR3 length equals 16 residues.

The rearrangement joins TRBV28 to TRBJ1-2; 8 nucleotides line up with TRBD1. J gave up 6 bases and V 0 bases, and 3 bases lay outside the gene matches. This CDR3 has 14 residues. CDR1 MDHEN and CDR2 SYDVKM come from the germline V gene. Here the CDR3 DNA reads TGTGCCAGCAGTTTATGGGACAGGGTCGATGGCTACACCTTC. It encodes CASSLWDRVDGYTF.

V is TRBV5-1 and J is TRBJ1-6, with 9 bases that match TRBD1. Germline V gene data show CDR1 as SGHRS and CDR2 as YFSETQ. The CDR3 extends over 14 amino acids. After removal of 4 bases from V and 7 bases from J, the junction contained 3 bases not matched to a gene. This CDR3 is CASSLQGANSPLHF. In DNA form, the CDR3 reads TGCGCCAGCAGCCTACAGGGGGCCAATTCACCCCTCCACTTT.

This chain links TRBV19 with TRBJ2-7, with 8 bases fitting TRBD2. CDR1 is LNHDA, CDR2 SQIVND, per germline (reference sequence). Losses at the gene ends were 3 bases for V and 2 bases for J; bases not matched to a gene: 6. The CDR3 is 15 residues long. The CDR3: CASSIQAGATYEQYF. CDR3 nucleotides: TGTGCCAGTAGTATCCAAGCGGGGGCGACCTACGAGCAGTACTTC. The variable domain in full, with the rest retrieved from reference TRBV19 and TRBJ2-7, is DGGITQSPKYLFRKEGQNVTLSCEQNLNHDAMYWYRQDPGQGLRLIYYSQIVNDFQKGDIAEGYSVSREKKESFPLTVTSAQKNPTAFYLCASSIQAGATYEQYFGPGTRLTVT.

This clone was seen only a few times. V and J are TRBV5-1 and TRBJ1-2, with TRBD1 matching 7 bases. Germline V gives CDR1 SGHRS, CDR2 YFSETQ. This CDR3 has 12 residues. J was trimmed by 6 bases and V by 4 bases; bases with no gene match: 3. CDR3 region: CASSQGGNGYTF. The CDR3 region has the DNA TGCGCCAGCAGCCAAGGGGGCAATGGCTACACCTTC.

The chain recombines TRBV6-5 with TRBJ1-6; D is unclear. V was trimmed by 4 bases and J by 5 bases, leaving 3 bases between them. This CDR3 contains 12 residues. CDR1 is MNHEY and CDR2 is SVGAGI in the germline V gene. CDR3 region: CASSSDNSPLHF. The CDR3 DNA sequence: TGTGCCAGCAGTTCTGATAATTCACCCCTCCACTTT.

This clone was seen a single time. V usage is TRBV11-1 and J usage is TRBJ2-2, with 7 bases aligning to TRBD1. This CDR3 comprises 15 residues. Germline V gene lookup returns CDR1 SGHAT and CDR2 FQDESV (reference sequence). J was trimmed by 5 bases and V by 3 bases; bases with no gene match: 6. The CDR3 DNA reads TGTGCCAGCAGCTTGACAGGGCTAGGGACCGGGGAGCTGTTTTTT. Translated: CASSLTGLGTGELFF.

This clone was seen more than once but under ten times. The gene calls are TRBV28 and TRBJ2-1, with 9 bases identical to TRBD1. The CDR3 extends over 13 amino acids. V gave up 7 bases and J gave up 8 bases; unmatched junction bases: 6. Germline lookup yields CDR1 MDHEN and CDR2 SYDVKM. Here the CDR3 DNA reads TGTGCCAGCATCCGGACAGGGGTGGATGAGCAGTTCTTC. Translated, it gives CASIRTGVDEQFF.

V is TRBV5-5 and J is TRBJ2-5; unclear D gene. Trimming removed 0 bases at V and 1 base at J, with 7 bases between. This CDR3 is 14 amino acids long. Germline loops: CDR1 SGHKS, CDR2 YYEKEE (reference sequence). CDR3 in DNA: TGTGCCAGCAGCTTGGGCCTATTCCAAGAGACCCAGTACTTC. This gives the protein CASSLGLFQETQYF.

The CDR3 is CAWALDGQGGQYF. CDR3 nucleotides: TGTGCCTGGGCGTTGGACGGACAGGGCGGGCAGTACTTC. The rearrangement uses TRBV30 and TRBJ2-7; 8 nucleotides line up with TRBD1. Trimming took 5 bases from V and 9 from J; bases not matched to a gene: 12. The length of the CDR3 is 13 residues. Germline V CDR1 and CDR2: GTSNPN, SVGIG (reference sequence).

This clone came up a few times. This chain uses TRBV2 with TRBJ2-7; 7 nucleotides line up with TRBD2. Germline V CDR1 and CDR2: SNHLY, FYNNEI. The CDR3 spans 13 residues. Trimming removed 9 bases from V and 0 bases from J; junction bases left unmatched: 5. DNA for the CDR3: TGTGCCAGGGGGGGGGTTAGCTCCTACGAGCAGTACTTC. Translating gives CARGGVSSYEQYF.

The rearrangement uses TRBV9 and TRBJ2-1; 10 bases map to TRBD2. Germline loops: CDR1 SGDLS, CDR2 YYNGEE. The CDR3 extends over 16 amino acids. Losses at the gene ends were 0 bases for V and 4 bases for J; bases not matched to a gene: 4. The CDR3 region is CASSVGPAGGYNEQFF. The CDR3 DNA reads TGTGCCAGCAGCGTAGGTCCAGCGGGGGGGTACAATGAGCAGTTCTTC.

The sample holds one count of this clone. The chain couples TRBV5-1 to TRBJ1-4, with D maybe TRBD1 (5 bases). The length of the CDR3 is 14 residues. V gave up 2 bases and J gave up 7 bases, with 12 bases separating them. Germline assignment: CDR1 SGHRS and CDR2 YFSETQ. In nucleotides, the CDR3 is TGCGCCAGCAGCTTTGGGGGGACCGGTGAAAAACTGTTTTTT. Its translation is CASSFGGTGEKLFF.

The gene calls are TRBV5-4 and TRBJ2-5; TRBD1 matches at 10 bases. After removal of 2 bases from V and 5 bases from J, the junction contained 9 bases not matched to a gene. Germline assignment: CDR1 SGHNT and CDR2 YYREEE (reference sequence). The CDR3 has 16 amino acids. In DNA, the CDR3 is TGTGCCAGCAGCTTTAGGACAGGGGGTCTGAGGGAGACCCAGTACTTC. Translated, it gives CASSFRTGGLRETQYF. The whole variable domain, filled in from reference TRBV5-4 and TRBJ2-5, reads ETGVTQSPTHLIKTRGQQVTLRCSSQSGHNTVSWYQQALGQGPQFIFQYYREEENGRGNFPPRFSGLQFPNYSSELNVNALELDDSALYLCASSFRTGGLRETQYFGPGTRLLVL.